The present T cell receptor beta chain was sequenced within a study of blood T cell repertoires in COVID-19. Study background: Samples of COVID-19 (acute and convalescent) were obtained from the United States, Italy and Spain. In each case, the material was cDNA or gDNA derived from T cells, B-cell-depleted T cells, or PBMCs.

Per the germline V gene, CDR1 is LGHNA and CDR2 is YSLEER. Trimming removed 1 base from V and 2 bases from J, with 12 bases in between. The CDR3 spans 15 residues. Repertoires were generated with immunoSEQ multiplex PCR, while TCRdb's copy carries only in-frame clones and drops some. Counted here are about 310,000 clones, around 90% occurring once; the ten biggest clones make up roughly 1%. Followed longitudinally, the Seattle patients had been enrolled during active infection. The chain carries TRBV4-3 and TRBJ2-7; D is unresolved. Sequencing was done on a sample of peripheral blood. This TCR derives from a woman aged 35 to 49 with COVID-19, enrolled during active disease. Written as DNA, the CDR3 is TGCGCCAGCAGCCAAGTAGATGACTCTACCTACGAGCAGTACTTC. This encodes CASSQVDDSTYEQYF.